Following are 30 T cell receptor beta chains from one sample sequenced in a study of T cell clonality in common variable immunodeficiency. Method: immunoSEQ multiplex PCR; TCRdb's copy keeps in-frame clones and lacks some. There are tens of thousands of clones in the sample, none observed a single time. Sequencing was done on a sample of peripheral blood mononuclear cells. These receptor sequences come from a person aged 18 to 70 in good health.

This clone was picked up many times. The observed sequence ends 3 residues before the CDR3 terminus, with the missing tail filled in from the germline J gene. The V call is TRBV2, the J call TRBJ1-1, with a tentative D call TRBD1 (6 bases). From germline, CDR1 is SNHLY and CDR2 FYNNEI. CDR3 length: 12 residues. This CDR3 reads CASSFNRDLAFF. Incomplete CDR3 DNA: TGTGCCAGCTCTTTCAACAGGGATCTG.

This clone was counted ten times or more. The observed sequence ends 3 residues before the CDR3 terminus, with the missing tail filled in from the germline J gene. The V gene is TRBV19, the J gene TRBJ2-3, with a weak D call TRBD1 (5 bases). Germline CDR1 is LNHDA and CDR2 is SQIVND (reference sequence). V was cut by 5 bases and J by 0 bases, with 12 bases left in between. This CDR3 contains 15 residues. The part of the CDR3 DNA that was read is TGTGCCAGTAGTCAGGGTTCTTCTAGCACAGATACG. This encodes CASSQGSSSTDT. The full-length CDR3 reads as CASSQGSSSTDTQYF.

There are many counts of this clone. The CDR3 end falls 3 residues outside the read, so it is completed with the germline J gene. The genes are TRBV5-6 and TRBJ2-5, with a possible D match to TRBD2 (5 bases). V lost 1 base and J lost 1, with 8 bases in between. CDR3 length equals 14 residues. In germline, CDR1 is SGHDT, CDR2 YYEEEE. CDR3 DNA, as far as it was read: TGTGCCAGCAGCTTGACGGGGATCCAAGAGACC. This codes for CASSLTGIQET. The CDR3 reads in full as CASSLTGIQETQYF.

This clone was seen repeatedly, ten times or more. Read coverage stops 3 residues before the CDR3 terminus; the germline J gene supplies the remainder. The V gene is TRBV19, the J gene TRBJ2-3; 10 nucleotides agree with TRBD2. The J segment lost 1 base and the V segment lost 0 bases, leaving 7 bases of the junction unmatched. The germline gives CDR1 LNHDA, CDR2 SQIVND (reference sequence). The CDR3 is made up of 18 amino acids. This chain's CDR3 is CASSIDLRLAGRTDTQYF. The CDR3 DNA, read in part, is TGTGCCAGTAGTATAGATCTGAGACTAGCGGGCCGCACAGATACG.

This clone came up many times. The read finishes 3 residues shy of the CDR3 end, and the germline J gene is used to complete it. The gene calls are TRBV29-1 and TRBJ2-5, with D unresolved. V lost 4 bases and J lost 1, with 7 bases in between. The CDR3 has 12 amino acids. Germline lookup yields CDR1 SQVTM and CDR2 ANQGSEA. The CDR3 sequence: CSVVEAQETQYF. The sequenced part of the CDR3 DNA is TGCAGCGTTGTTGAGGCCCAAGAGACC.

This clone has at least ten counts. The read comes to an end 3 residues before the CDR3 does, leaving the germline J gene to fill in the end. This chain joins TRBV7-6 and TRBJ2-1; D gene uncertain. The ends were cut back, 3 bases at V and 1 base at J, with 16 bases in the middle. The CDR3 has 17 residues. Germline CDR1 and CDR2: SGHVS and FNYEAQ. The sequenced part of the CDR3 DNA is TGTGCCAGCAGCTTTACAGCTTCGAGGAAATCCTACAATGAG. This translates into CASSFTASRKSYNE. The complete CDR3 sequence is CASSFTASRKSYNEQFF.

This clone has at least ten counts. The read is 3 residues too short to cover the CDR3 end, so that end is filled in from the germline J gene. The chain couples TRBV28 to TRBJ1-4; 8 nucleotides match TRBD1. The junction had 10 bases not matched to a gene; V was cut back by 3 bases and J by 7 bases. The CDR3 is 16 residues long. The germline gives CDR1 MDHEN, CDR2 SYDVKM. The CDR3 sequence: CASSLERQGQVEKLFF. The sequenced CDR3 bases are TGTGCCAGCAGTTTGGAAAGACAGGGACAGGTTGAAAAA.

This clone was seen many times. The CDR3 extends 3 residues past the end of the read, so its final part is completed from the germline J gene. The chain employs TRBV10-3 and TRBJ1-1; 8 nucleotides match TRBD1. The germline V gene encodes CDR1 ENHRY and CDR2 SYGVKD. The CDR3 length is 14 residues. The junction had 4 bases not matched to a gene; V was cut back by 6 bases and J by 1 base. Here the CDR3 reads CAIRSGQGNTEAFF. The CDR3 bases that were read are TGTGCCATCAGGTCCGGACAGGGGAACACTGAA.

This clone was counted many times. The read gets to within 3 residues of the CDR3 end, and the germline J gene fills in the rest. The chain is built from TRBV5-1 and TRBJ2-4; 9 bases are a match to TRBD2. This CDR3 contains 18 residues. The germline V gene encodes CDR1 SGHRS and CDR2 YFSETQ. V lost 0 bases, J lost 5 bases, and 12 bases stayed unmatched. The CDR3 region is CASSLEPFSGRRENIQYF. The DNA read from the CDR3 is TGCGCCAGCAGCTTGGAGCCCTTTAGCGGGAGACGGGAAAACATT. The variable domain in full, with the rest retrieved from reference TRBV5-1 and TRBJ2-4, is KAGVTQTPRYLIKTRGQQVTLSCSPISGHRSVSWYQQTPGQGLQFLFEYFSETQRNKGNFPGRFSGRQFSNSRSEMNVSTLELGDSALYLCASSLEPFSGRRENIQYFGAGTRLSVL.

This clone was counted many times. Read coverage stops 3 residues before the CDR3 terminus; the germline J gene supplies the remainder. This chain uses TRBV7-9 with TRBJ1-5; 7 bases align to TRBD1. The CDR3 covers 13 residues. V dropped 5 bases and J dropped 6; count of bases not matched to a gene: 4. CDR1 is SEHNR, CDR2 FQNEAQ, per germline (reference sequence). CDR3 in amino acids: CASSLGGFQPQHF. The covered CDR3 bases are TGTGCCAGCAGCCTAGGGGGCTTTCAGCCC.

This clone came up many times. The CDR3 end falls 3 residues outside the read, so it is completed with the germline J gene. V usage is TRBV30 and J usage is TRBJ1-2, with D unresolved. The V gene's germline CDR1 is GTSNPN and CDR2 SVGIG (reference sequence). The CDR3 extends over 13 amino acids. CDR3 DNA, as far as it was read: TGTGCCTGGAGTGTAGCGGGTTCCCGAGGC. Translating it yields CAWSVAGSRG. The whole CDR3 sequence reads CAWSVAGSRGYTF.

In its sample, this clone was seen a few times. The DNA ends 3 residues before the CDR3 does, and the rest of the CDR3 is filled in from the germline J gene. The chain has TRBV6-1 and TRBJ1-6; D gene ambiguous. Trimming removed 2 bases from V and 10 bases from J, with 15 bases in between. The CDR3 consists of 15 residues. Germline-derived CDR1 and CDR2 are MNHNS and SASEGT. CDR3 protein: CASSEFLLSGSPLHF. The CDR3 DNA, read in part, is TGTGCCAGCAGTGAATTTTTGTTATCGGGGTCACCC.

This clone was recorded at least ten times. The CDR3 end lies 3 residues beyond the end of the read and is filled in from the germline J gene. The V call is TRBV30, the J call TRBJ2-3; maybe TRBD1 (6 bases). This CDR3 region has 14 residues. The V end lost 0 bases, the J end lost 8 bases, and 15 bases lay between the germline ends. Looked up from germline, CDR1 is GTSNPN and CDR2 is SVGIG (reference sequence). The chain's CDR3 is CAWSVQGGQGTQYF. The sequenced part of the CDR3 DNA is TGTGCCTGGAGTGTACAGGGCGGCCAGGGTACG. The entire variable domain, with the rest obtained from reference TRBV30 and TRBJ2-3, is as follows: SQTIHQWPATLVQPVGSPLSLECTVEGTSNPNLYWYRQAAGRGLQLLFYSVGIGQISSEVPQNLSASRPQDRQFILSSKKLLLSDSGFYLCAWSVQGGQGTQYFGPGTRLTVL.

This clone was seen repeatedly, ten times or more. The CDR3: CASRGLAGGGDTQYF. The part of the CDR3 DNA that was read is TGTGCCAGCAGGGGACTAGCGGGGGGCGGAGATACG. V usage is TRBV11-2 and J usage is TRBJ2-3, with 15 bases lining up with TRBD2. The read terminates 3 residues before the CDR3 end, so the remaining end is supplied by the germline J gene. The CDR3 sequence is 15 residues long. Unmatched junction bases numbered 3, after V lost 6 bases and J lost 5 bases. Germline V gene data show CDR1 as SGHAT and CDR2 as FQNNGV.

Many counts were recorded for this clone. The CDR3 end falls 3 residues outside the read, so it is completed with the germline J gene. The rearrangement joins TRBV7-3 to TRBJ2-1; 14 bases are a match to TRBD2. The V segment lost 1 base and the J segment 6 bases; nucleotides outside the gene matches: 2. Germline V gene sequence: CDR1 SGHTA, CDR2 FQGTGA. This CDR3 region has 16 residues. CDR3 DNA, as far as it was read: TGTGCCAGCAGCTTAATAGGGACTAGCGGGAGCAATGAG. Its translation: CASSLIGTSGSNE. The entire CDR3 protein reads CASSLIGTSGSNEQFF.

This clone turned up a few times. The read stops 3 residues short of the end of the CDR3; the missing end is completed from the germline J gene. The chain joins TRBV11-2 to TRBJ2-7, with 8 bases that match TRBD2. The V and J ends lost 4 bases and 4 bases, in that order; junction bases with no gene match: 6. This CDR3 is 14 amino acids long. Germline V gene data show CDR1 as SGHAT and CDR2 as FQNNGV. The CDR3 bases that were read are TGTGCCAGCAGCTCTACGGGGGGGTCATACGAG. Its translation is CASSSTGGSYE. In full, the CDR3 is CASSSTGGSYEQYF.

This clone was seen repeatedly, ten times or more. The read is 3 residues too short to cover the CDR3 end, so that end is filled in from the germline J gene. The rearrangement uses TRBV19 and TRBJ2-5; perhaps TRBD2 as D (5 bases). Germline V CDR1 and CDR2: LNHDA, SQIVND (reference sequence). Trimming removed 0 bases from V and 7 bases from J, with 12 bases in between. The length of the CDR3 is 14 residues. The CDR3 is CASSIDGVEGTQYF. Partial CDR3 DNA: TGTGCCAGTAGTATAGATGGTGTTGAGGGGACC.

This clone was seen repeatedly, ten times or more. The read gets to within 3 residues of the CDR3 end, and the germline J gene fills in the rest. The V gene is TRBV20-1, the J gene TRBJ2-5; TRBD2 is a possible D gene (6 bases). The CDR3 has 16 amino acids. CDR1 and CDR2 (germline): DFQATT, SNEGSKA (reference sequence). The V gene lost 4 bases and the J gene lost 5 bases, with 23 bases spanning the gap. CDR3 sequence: CSATLGMGGDRETQYF. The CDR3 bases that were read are TGCAGTGCTACCCTCGGAATGGGGGGAGATAGGGAGACC.

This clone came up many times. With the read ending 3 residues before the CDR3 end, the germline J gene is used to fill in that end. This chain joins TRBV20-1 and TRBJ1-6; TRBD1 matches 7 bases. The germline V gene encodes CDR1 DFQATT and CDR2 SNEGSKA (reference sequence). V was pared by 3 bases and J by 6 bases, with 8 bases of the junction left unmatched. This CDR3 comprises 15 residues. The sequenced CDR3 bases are TGCAGTGCTAGCCGCGGACAGGCCCTTAATTCACCC. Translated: CSASRGQALNSP. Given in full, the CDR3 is CSASRGQALNSPLHF.

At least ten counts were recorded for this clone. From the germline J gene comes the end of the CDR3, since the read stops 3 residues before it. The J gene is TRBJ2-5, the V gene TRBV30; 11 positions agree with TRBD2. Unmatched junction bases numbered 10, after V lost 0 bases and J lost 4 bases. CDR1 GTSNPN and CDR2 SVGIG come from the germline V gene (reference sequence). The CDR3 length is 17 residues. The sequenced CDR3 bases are TGTGCCTGGAGTGTAGGGCCACTAGCGGGAGTAGTAGAGACC. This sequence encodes CAWSVGPLAGVVET. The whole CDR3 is CAWSVGPLAGVVETQYF.

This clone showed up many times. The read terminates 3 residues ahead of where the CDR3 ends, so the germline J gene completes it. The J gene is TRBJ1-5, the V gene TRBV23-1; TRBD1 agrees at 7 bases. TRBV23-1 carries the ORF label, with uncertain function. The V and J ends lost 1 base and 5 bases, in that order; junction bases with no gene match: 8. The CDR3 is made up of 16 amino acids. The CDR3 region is CASSQLGTGQYQPQHF. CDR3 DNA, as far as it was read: TGCGCCAGCAGTCAATTGGGAACGGGACAGTATCAGCCC.

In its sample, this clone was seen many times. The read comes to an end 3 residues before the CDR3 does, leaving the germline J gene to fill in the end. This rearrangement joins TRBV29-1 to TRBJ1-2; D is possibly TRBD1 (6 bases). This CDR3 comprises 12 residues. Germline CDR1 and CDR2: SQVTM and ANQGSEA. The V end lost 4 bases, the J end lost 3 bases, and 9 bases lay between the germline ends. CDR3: CSVGGGHYGYTF. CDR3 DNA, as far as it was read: TGCAGCGTTGGAGGGGGACACTATGGC.

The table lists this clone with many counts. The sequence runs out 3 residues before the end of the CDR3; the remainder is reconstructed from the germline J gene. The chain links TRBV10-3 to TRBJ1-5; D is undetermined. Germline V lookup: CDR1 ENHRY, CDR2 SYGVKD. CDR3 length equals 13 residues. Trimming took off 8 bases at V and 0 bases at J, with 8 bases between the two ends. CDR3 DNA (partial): TGTGCCATCGCTCAGATTAGCAATCAGCCC. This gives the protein CAIAQISNQP. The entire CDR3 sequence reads CAIAQISNQPQHF.

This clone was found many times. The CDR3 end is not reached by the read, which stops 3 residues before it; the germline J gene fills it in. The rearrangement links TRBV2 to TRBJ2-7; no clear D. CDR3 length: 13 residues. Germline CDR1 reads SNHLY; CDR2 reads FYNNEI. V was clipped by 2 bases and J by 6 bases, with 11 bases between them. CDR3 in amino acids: CASSEPLRLEQYF. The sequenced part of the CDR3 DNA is TGTGCCAGCAGTGAACCACTTCGTCTCGAG.

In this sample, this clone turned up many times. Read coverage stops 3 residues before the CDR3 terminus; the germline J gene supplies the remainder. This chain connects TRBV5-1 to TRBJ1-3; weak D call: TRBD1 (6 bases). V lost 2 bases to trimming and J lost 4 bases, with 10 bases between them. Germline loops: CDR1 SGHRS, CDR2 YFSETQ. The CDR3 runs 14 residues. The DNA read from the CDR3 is TGCGCCAGCAGCTTAACAGGGAACGGAAACACC. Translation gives CASSLTGNGNT. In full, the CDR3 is CASSLTGNGNTIYF. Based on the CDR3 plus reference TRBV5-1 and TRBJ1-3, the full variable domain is KAGVTQTPRYLIKTRGQQVTLSCSPISGHRSVSWYQQTPGQGLQFLFEYFSETQRNKGNFPGRFSGRQFSNSRSEMNVSTLELGDSALYLCASSLTGNGNTIYFGEGSWLTVV.

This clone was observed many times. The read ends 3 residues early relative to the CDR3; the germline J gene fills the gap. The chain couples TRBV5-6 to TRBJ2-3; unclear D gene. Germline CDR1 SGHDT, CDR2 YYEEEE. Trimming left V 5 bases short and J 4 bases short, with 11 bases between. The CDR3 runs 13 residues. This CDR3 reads CASRPASPDTQYF. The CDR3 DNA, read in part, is TGTGCCAGCAGACCCGCGTCCCCAGATACG.

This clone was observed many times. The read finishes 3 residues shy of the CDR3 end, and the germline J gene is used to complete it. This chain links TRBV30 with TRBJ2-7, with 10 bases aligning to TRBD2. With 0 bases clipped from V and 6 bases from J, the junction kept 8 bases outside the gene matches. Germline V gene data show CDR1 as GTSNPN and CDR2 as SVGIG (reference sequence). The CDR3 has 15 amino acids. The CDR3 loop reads CAWSVESSGRGEQYF. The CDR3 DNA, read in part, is TGTGCCTGGAGTGTAGAATCTAGCGGGAGAGGCGAG.

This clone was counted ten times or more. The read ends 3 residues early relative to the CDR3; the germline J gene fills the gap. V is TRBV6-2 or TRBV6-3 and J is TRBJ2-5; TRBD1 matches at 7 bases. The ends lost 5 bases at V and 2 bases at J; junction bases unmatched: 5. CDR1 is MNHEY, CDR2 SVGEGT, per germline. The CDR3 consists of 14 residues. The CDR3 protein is CASSARQGQETQYF. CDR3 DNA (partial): TGTGCCAGCAGTGCCCGACAGGGTCAAGAGACC.

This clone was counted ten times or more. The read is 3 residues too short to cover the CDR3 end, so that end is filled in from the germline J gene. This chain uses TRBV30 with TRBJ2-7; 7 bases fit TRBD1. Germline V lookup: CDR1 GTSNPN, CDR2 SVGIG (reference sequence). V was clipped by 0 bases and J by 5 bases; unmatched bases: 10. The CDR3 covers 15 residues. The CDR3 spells CAWSVGDRDIDEQYF. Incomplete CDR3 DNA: TGTGCCTGGAGTGTAGGCGACAGGGATATCGACGAG.

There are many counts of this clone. CDR3 DNA (partial): TGCGCCAGCAGCTTTGGGGGGATTGACTCTGAA. This gives the protein CASSFGGIDSE. The whole CDR3 protein reads CASSFGGIDSEAFF. This rearrangement joins TRBV5-1 to TRBJ1-1; a weak D match, TRBD1 (5 bases). The CDR3 end is not reached by the read, which stops 3 residues before it; the germline J gene fills it in. V was clipped by 2 bases and J by 6 bases, with 14 bases between them. Germline values: CDR1 SGHRS, CDR2 YFSETQ. This CDR3 spans 14 amino acids.